The sample holds a few counts of the clone carrying this T cell receptor (beta chain). The sample originates from a study of blood T cell repertoires in COVID-19. Study context: The analysed material was cDNA or gDNA that came from T cells, B-cell-depleted T cells, or PBMCs.

The CDR3 runs to 15 residues. The junction had 5 bases not matched to a gene; V was cut back by 2 bases and J by 2 bases. CDR1 is MNHEY and CDR2 is SVGAGI in the germline V gene. TCRdb's copy holds only in-frame clones and misses some; the assay was immunoSEQ multiplex PCR. The data show about 220,000 clones, 82% seen once. The sequenced sample was PBMCs or T cells enriched from blood (not recorded which). The rearrangement joins TRBV6-5 to TRBJ2-7, with TRBD1 identical over 8 bases. The source is a woman aged 55-75 years who had recovered from COVID-19. The CDR3 region has the DNA TGTGCCAGCAGTTACGGGGACAGGAGAACCTACGAGCAGTACTTC. This sequence encodes CASSYGDRRTYEQYF.